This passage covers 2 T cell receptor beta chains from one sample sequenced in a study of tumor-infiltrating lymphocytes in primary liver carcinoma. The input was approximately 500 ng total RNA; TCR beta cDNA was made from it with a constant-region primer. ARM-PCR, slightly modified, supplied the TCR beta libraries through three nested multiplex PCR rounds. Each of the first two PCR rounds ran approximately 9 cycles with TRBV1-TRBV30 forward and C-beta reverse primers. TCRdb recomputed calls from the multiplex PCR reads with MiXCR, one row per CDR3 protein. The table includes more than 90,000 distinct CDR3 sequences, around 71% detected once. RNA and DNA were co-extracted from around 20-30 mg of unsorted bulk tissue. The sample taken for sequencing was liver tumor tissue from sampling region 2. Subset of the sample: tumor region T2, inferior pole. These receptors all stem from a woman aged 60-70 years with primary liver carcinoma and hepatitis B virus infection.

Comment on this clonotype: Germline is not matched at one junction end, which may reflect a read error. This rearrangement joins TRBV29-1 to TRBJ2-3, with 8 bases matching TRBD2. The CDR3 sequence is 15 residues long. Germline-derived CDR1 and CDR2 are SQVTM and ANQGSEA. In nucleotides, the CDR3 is TGCAGCTCGCGAGGGCTAGCGGGCGTCTCAGACACGCAGTATTTT. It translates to CSSRGLAGVSDTQYF.

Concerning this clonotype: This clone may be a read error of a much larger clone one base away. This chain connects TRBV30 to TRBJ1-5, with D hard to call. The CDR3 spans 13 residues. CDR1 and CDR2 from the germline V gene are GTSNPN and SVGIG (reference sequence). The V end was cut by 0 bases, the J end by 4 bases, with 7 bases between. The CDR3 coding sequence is TGTGCCTGGAGTGTAGTTTGGAATCAGCCCCAGCATTTT. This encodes CAWSVVWNQPQHF.